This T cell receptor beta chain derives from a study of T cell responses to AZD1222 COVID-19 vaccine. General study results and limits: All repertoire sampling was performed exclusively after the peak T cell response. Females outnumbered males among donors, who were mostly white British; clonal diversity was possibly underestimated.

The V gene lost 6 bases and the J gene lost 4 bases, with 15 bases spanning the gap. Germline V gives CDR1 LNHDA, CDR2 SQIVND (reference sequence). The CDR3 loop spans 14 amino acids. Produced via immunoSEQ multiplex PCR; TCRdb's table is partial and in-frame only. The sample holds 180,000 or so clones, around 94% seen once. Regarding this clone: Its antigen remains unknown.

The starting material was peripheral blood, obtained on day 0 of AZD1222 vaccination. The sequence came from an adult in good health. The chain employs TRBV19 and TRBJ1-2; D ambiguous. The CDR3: CASRLGNLAYGYTF. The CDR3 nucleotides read TGTGCCAGTAGGCTGGGGAACCTCGCCTATGGCTACACCTTC.